A selection of T cell receptor beta chains follows, all from one sample in a study of neurological immune-mediated disorders. Using its own MiXCR run on the 5' RACE reads, TCRdb lists one record per CDR3 protein. The data show 84,000 or so distinct CDR3 sequences, 9% to 12% seen once. Sample: PBMCs. The receptors were sampled from a man in his forties or fifties in good health. CDR3s include the opening cysteine and the closing phenylalanine or tryptophan. D genes are given only for firm matches.

j_call,d_call,v_call,cdr3_aa
TRBJ2-7,TRBD1,TRBV11-2,CASSFEQGGYEQYF
TRBJ1-2,.,TRBV7-9,CASSSTTENPYGYTF
TRBJ1-4,.,TRBV27,CASSFSQGGEKLFF
TRBJ1-2,.,TRBV28,CASSKDRSNYGYTF
TRBJ1-5,.,TRBV25-1,CASQPREGNQPQHF
TRBJ1-1,.,TRBV5-1,CASRWAGNTEAFF
TRBJ1-1,.,TRBV7-9,CASSPVEEMNTEAFF
TRBJ2-1,.,TRBV7-3,CASSRGGSPYNEQFF
TRBJ2-2,TRBD2,TRBV12-3/TRBV12-4,CASSLTSGRVRNTGELFF
TRBJ2-5,TRBD1,TRBV13,CASSSRWTGTGEETQYF
TRBJ2-5,.,TRBV5-1,CASSLARLDQETQYF
TRBJ2-5,TRBD2,TRBV20-1,CSALRGSHQETQYF
TRBJ2-2,.,TRBV5-1,CASSLQGPSLTGELFF
TRBJ2-3,.,TRBV29-1,CSVAGSYTDTQYF
TRBJ2-1,.,TRBV5-1,CASSPWGQSYNEQFF
TRBJ2-3,.,TRBV14,CASSQALNRADTQYF
TRBJ1-5,.,TRBV20-1,CSPYRDGGQPQHF
TRBJ2-7,.,TRBV20-1,CSAKVEAAGWVDEQYF
TRBJ1-5,.,TRBV20-1,CSASKMLVGPQHF
TRBJ2-1,TRBD1,TRBV5-1,CASSSSTGNNEQFF
TRBJ1-1,.,TRBV9,CASSDGTTEAFF
TRBJ2-3,.,TRBV6-1,CASSEEAASTDTQYF
TRBJ2-1,TRBD2,TRBV5-1,CASSPLAGAFLEQFF
TRBJ1-2,.,TRBV20-1,CSATKGTPATGYTF
TRBJ2-3,TRBD2,TRBV2,CASSDRLAGENTQYF
TRBJ2-6,.,TRBV12-3/TRBV12-4,CASSRFQGANVLTF
TRBJ2-3,TRBD2,TRBV20-1,CSARRLASTNTQYF
TRBJ2-4,TRBD1,TRBV7-9,CASSPLTGENIQYF
TRBJ2-3,TRBD2,TRBV4-2,CASSQESSGVSSTDTQYF
TRBJ2-5,.,TRBV9,CASSVGGRSQETQYF
TRBJ2-7,.,TRBV7-9,CASSSSIGTDEQYF
TRBJ1-2,TRBD1,TRBV7-9,CASTLGTVIYGYTF
TRBJ2-1,.,TRBV10-3,CAISDQGRGDEQFF
TRBJ1-1,.,TRBV7-9,CASSFGPGTEAFF
TRBJ2-6,.,TRBV14,CASSQSTGANVLTF
TRBJ2-7,.,TRBV19,CASRASPWDYEQYF
TRBJ1-1,TRBD1,TRBV6-1,CASSEFGQGDTEAFF
TRBJ1-1,TRBD1,TRBV6-5,CANTKGEGAYTDAFF
TRBJ2-2,.,TRBV7-3,CASSLSGGGNTGELFF
TRBJ2-3,.,TRBV28,CASGLQRTQYF
TRBJ1-2,.,TRBV29-1,CSAGGYYGYTF
TRBJ2-1,.,TRBV5-4,CASSATSNEQFF
TRBJ1-6,.,TRBV6-1,CASSERQGGSPLHF
TRBJ1-1,TRBD1,TRBV20-1,CSAYQTGEMNTEAFF
TRBJ2-4,.,TRBV29-1,CSVEWQGTKNIQYF
TRBJ1-1,TRBD1,TRBV10-1,CASSGDRDEAFF
TRBJ1-2,.,TRBV6-6,CASGSGFYSYTF
TRBJ1-5,TRBD1,TRBV10-1,CASSFNRTGPNQPQHF
TRBJ2-1,TRBD1,TRBV20-1,CSARRGTGGRQFF
TRBJ2-3,.,TRBV12-3/TRBV12-4,CASSLQGAADTQYF
TRBJ1-4,.,TRBV3-1,CASSLPGRENEKLFF
TRBJ1-1,TRBD1,TRBV27,CASWRGGVNTEAFF